This TCR beta chain is from a study of shared clonotypes between healthy human individuals (dated by TCRdb to about 2020). As for the study more broadly: The cohort comprised two women and a few men aged 18 to 49 years. Different laboratories and diverse techniques were used to prepare libraries and sequence TCR repertoires, to increase sequencing depth and limit assay-specific biases. To estimate repertoire size and how much clonotypes are shared between individuals, the study performed deep sequencing of blood TCR repertoires from about five healthy adults. Each donor's leukapheresis produced roughly between roughly 0.94 and 9.5 billion PBMCs. Per donor, three plates each were used for CD4 naive and CD4 memory, two for CD8 naive, and one for CD8 memory. Paper-wide results and their limitations: Sampling was restricted to blood, and TCR repertoires in tissues likely differ from the TCR repertoires found in blood. Rarefaction of sorted-subset datasets indicated incomplete sequencing despite the large sequencing depth. Compared with non-shared clonotypes, clonotypes shared by all four sorted-subset donors had higher generation probabilities. The genetic and exposure-history diversity represented was limited by the small number of donors. Across a handful of donors, around 5% of naive CD4, 3.5% of naive CD8, 2.3% of memory CD4, and approximately 0.42% of memory CD8 clonotypes were shared. Naive subsets generally had larger estimated clonotype richness than memory subsets. Pairwise subsampling indicated that sequencing depth was expected to affect the degree of clonotype sharing among donors.

TCR CDR3 regions were amplified from genomic DNA by multiplex PCR using the deep immunoSEQ assay. For each cell subset, the extracted genomic DNA was distributed evenly across all wells of several immunoSEQ 96-well plates, and each plate served as one replicate. For sorted subsets, around 0.2 ug genomic DNA, equal to some 28,000 T cell genomes, was loaded into each replicate PCR. The purified libraries were quantified using a Qubit 3.0 fluorometer, sized with a Bioanalyzer 2100, and then quantified again using the KAPA Library Quantification kit. Every immunoSEQ 96-well plate was sequenced on a dedicated single-read 150-cycle Illumina NextSeq 550 flow cell. Per the source publication's procedure: Because the immunoSEQ output included only junctional sequences and no quality scores, the filtering could not be the same as the filtering used for full-length reads. Sequences were annotated with PyIR, a Python wrapper for IgBLAST v1.9, using IMGT germline references to assign V/J genes and CDR3. Any read was removed if the V/J assignment was weak (E-value above 1e-6), the CDR3 was missing, or the read contained stop codons, out-of-frame junctions, or ambiguous translated residues. V3J clonotypes were defined as sequences sharing an identical inferred V gene, J gene, and CDR3 amino acid sequence. The percentage overlap between two repertoires was calculated by dividing the number of shared unique clonotypes by the size of the smaller repertoire. RTK rarefaction, the Chao1 estimator, and Recon v2.1 estimates of unobserved clonotypes were used to assess repertoire richness. OLGA was used to compute generation probabilities for all TCRbeta clonotypes that the gDNA method yielded from a handful of donors. Entries here come from immuneACCESS through TCRdb and include only in-frame sequences with V and J called. Some clones fail to appear in such tables; in the studies checked, an unresolved V gene covers under half of the shortfall, and the cause of the remainder is unknown. Clone size and V and J calls were adopted from that table, with D and trimming inferred from the DNA. The table for this sample lists nearly 1 million clones; roughly 72% of them were counted only once. Clones ranked in the top ten supply about 1.5% of the sample.

With respect to this clone: The clone's antigen remains unknown. No much larger clone is present one base from it, and per-base qualities are unavailable.

The donors were healthy, HIV-negative adults who had no recently reported acute infections or vaccinations. Every donor was a Caucasian adult living in Nashville, Tennessee, USA. CD4+ T cells were enriched by magnetic negative selection, after which naive cells were positively selected on CD45RA and the negative fraction was taken as the memory subset. Blood was collected by leukapheresis, and PBMCs were isolated by Ficoll-Histopaque density gradient centrifugation and then cryopreserved in liquid nitrogen vapor phase. Analytical flow cytometry was used to check the purity and quantity of each magnetically sorted T cell population. Genomic DNA was isolated from every sorted fraction and measured by UV absorbance on a Nanodrop 2000c. The specimen sequenced was memory CD4+ T cells sorted from blood. The sample's cell subset or site label, decoded: CD45RA-negative fraction. This sequence originates from a man aged 18 to 35 in good health.

The nucleotides read TGCGCCAGCAGCCCGGAGGGGGACCACTTGGGCTACGAGCAGTACTTC. Its product reads: CASSPEGDHLGYEQYF. The V and J segments used are TRBV5-1 and TRBJ2-7; the D gene may be TRBD1 or TRBD2, since each aligns over 6 bases. CDR1 and CDR2 are read off the germline V gene as SGHRS and YFSETQ. The CDR3 runs 16 residues from the cysteine to the phenylalanine. Just CDR3 DNA is preserved here, 48 bases in frame from base 1. V and J are truncated by 4 bases and 3 bases respectively, leaving an intervening sequence of 20 bases. Joined to the reference TRBV5-1 and TRBJ2-7 proteins, this CDR3 gives the full variable domain: KAGVTQTPRYLIKTRGQQVTLSCSPISGHRSVSWYQQTPGQGLQFLFEYFSETQRNKGNFPGRFSGRQFSNSRSEMNVSTLELGDSALYLCASSPEGDHLGYEQYFGPGTRLTVT.